This passage covers 27 T cell receptor beta chains from one sample sequenced in a study of T cell responses to AZD1222 COVID-19 vaccine. Data came from immunoSEQ multiplex PCR; TCRdb stores just in-frame clones and leaves some out. The sample includes about 130,000 clones, around 90% of them seen just once. Sequenced here: peripheral blood, sampled on day 0 of AZD1222 vaccination. The receptor set was obtained from an adult in good health.

The CDR3 reads CASSGTGGLETQYF. The CDR3 DNA follows: TGTGCCAGCAGCGGGACAGGGGGCTTGGAGACCCAGTACTTC. The chain carries TRBV6-5 and TRBJ2-5; 12 bases are shared with TRBD1. This CDR3 contains 14 residues. V trimming: 6 bases; J trimming: 5 bases; junction bases outside the gene matches: 4. Germline V gives CDR1 MNHEY, CDR2 SVGAGI.

Here the CDR3 reads CASSTRRGLGGYTF. For the CDR3, the DNA is TGTGCCAGCAGTACCCGCAGGGGGCTCGGTGGCTACACCTTC. The rearrangement joins TRBV28 to TRBJ1-2, with 8 bases that match TRBD1. The V and J ends lost 5 bases and 7 bases, in that order; junction bases with no gene match: 9. Germline CDR1 is MDHEN and CDR2 is SYDVKM. This CDR3 spans 14 amino acids.

The chain has TRBV5-1 and TRBJ1-2; D uncertain. Germline V CDR1 and CDR2: SGHRS, YFSETQ. The CDR3 has 13 amino acids. V was pared by 1 base and J by 3 bases, with 7 bases between. This chain's CDR3 is CASSLRGDYGYTF. Written as DNA, the CDR3 is TGCGCCAGCAGCTTGCGGGGAGACTATGGCTACACCTTC.

The rearrangement joins TRBV5-1 to TRBJ1-3; TRBD1 matches at 8 bases. V lost 3 bases and J lost 0; bases outside the gene matches: 2. The germline gives CDR1 SGHRS, CDR2 YFSETQ. The CDR3 spans 15 residues. The CDR3 reads CASSWDRSSGNTIYF. CDR3 nucleotide sequence: TGCGCCAGCAGCTGGGACAGGAGCTCTGGAAACACCATATATTTT.

This clone has a single count. The chain has TRBV4-3 and TRBJ1-2; D not certain. The germline V and J ends were trimmed by 2 bases and 7 bases, with 14 bases remaining between them. The CDR3 is made up of 14 amino acids. Germline assignment: CDR1 LGHNA and CDR2 YSLEER. CDR3 nucleotides: TGCGCCAGCAGCCAAACCCACCCAGCACTTGGCTACACCTTC. Translation: CASSQTHPALGYTF.

For the CDR3, the DNA is TGCAGCGTTGAGCCAGGGTACGTGGGTGGCTACACCTTC. Its translation: CSVEPGYVGGYTF. The rearrangement joins TRBV29-1 to TRBJ1-2; maybe TRBD1 (5 bases). Germline V gives CDR1 SQVTM, CDR2 ANQGSEA. This CDR3 is built from 13 residues. The ends were cut back, 3 bases at V and 7 bases at J, with 15 bases in the middle.

This chain joins TRBV7-6 and TRBJ1-4; 9 positions agree with TRBD1. The CDR3 is 16 amino acids. Germline V gives CDR1 SGHVS, CDR2 FNYEAQ. Germline trimming cut 7 bases from V and 6 bases from J; bases unmatched to any gene: 12. CDR3 sequence reads: CASTLGPGQGYEKLFF. In nucleotides, the CDR3 is TGTGCCAGCACCCTAGGTCCTGGACAGGGGTATGAAAAACTGTTTTTT.

The rearrangement uses TRBV28 and TRBJ1-1; 7 nucleotides align to TRBD1. Germline loops: CDR1 MDHEN, CDR2 SYDVKM. The CDR3 runs 15 residues. J lost 0 bases, V lost 10 bases, and 11 bases had no gene match. The CDR3: CATRWTGSLNTEAFF. CDR3 nucleotides: TGTGCCACTAGGTGGACAGGTTCCTTGAACACTGAAGCTTTCTTT.

The chain carries TRBV6-2 or TRBV6-3 and TRBJ1-1; D not certain. In germline, CDR1 is MNHEY, CDR2 SVGEGT. Trimming removed 1 base at V and 2 bases at J, with 11 bases between. This CDR3 contains 15 residues. Here the CDR3 DNA reads TGTGCCAGCAGTTACTGGAGAGGACTAAACACTGAAGCTTTCTTT. Protein product: CASSYWRGLNTEAFF.

The rearrangement uses TRBV4-1 and TRBJ2-1; 10 nucleotides agree with TRBD1. CDR1 and CDR2 from the germline V gene are MGHRA and YSYEKL. This CDR3 contains 15 residues. V lost 5 bases and J lost 8; bases outside the gene matches: 9. The CDR3 region has the DNA TGCGCCAGCAGCTTAATGACAGGGGGCCACGATGAGCAGTTCTTC. Protein sequence: CASSLMTGGHDEQFF.

This rearrangement joins TRBV6-1 to TRBJ1-6; no definite D call. Germline V lookup: CDR1 MNHNS, CDR2 SASEGT. The length of the CDR3 is 14 residues. Trimming left V 5 bases short and J 10 bases short, with 15 bases between. CDR3 loop: CASSSADARSPLHF. The CDR3 DNA is TGTGCCAGCAGTTCCGCAGACGCAAGGTCACCCCTCCACTTT.

V is TRBV29-1 and J is TRBJ1-2; D is ambiguous. There are 17 residues in the CDR3. Germline-derived CDR1 and CDR2 are SQVTM and ANQGSEA. V lost 1 base, J lost 4 bases, and 22 bases lay in between. CDR3 residues: CSVEGLSGPTFVYGYTF. Written as DNA, the CDR3 is TGCAGCGTTGAAGGGCTCAGCGGACCGACTTTTGTCTATGGCTACACCTTC. The variable domain in full, completed from reference TRBV29-1 and TRBJ1-2, reads SAVISQKPSRDICQRGTSLTIQCQVDSQVTMMFWYRQQPGQSLTLIATANQGSEATYESGFVIDKFPISRPNLTFSTLTVSNMSPEDSSIYLCSVEGLSGPTFVYGYTFGSGTRLTVV.

This clone has just one count. The V gene is TRBV5-1, the J gene TRBJ2-1, with TRBD2 as a possible D gene (6 bases). The V gene lost 3 bases and the J gene lost 8 bases, with 12 bases spanning the gap. This CDR3 comprises 13 residues. Germline V lookup: CDR1 SGHRS, CDR2 YFSETQ. For the CDR3, the DNA is TGCGCCAGCAGCTCGACGGGGGTGGATGAGCAGTTCTTC. Translated: CASSSTGVDEQFF.

Comments on this clone: The identical CDR3 is also encoded by other nucleotide sequences in the sample. V usage is TRBV19 and J usage is TRBJ2-3; 7 nucleotides match TRBD1. V gave up 3 bases and J gave up 2 bases; unmatched junction bases: 2. The CDR3 extends over 14 amino acids. CDR1 LNHDA and CDR2 SQIVND come from the germline V gene (reference sequence). DNA of the CDR3: TGTGCCAGTAGTATTGGACAGGCCACAGATACGCAGTATTTT. Encoded protein: CASSIGQATDTQYF.

This chain uses TRBV2 with TRBJ2-7, with 10 bases that match TRBD1. The CDR3 spans 14 residues. Germline V gives CDR1 SNHLY, CDR2 FYNNEI. With 7 bases clipped from V and 4 bases from J, the junction kept 7 bases outside the gene matches. In DNA form, the CDR3 reads TGTGCCAGCACCGCGAGGGACAGGGGTTACGAGCAGTACTTC. It translates to CASTARDRGYEQYF.

The chain uses TRBV7-2 and TRBJ1-1; no firm D call. The CDR3 sequence is 12 residues long. Trimming took off 8 bases at V and 8 bases at J, with 15 bases between the two ends. CDR1 is SGHTA, CDR2 FQGNSA, per germline. The CDR3 nucleotides are TGTGCCAGCCGTAATCGGATGAGAGAAGCTTTCTTT. Protein sequence: CASRNRMREAFF.

This clone was observed a single time. The genes are TRBV15 and TRBJ1-2; unclear D gene. The V gene lost 3 bases and the J gene lost 0 bases, with 11 bases spanning the gap. The germline CDR1 and CDR2 sequences are LNHNV and YYDKDF (reference sequence). The CDR3 length is 15 residues. For the CDR3, the DNA is TGTGCCACCAGCAGTCACGCAGGTACTAACTATGGCTACACCTTC. Translating it yields CATSSHAGTNYGYTF.

J is TRBJ1-2 and V is TRBV18, with D tentatively TRBD1 (6 bases). The germline CDR1 and CDR2 sequences are KGHSH and LQKENI. This CDR3 comprises 19 residues. Trimming removed 4 bases from V and 5 bases from J, with 29 bases in between. CDR3: CASSLSVRGAISNPYGYTF. In DNA form, the CDR3 reads TGTGCCAGCTCACTTTCCGTTCGGGGGGCGATATCCAACCCGTATGGCTACACCTTC.

The chain is built from TRBV6-2 or TRBV6-3 and TRBJ1-1; D unclear. V was clipped by 5 bases and J by 4 bases, with 20 bases between them. The CDR3 loop spans 16 amino acids. CDR1 and CDR2 (germline): MNHEY, SVGEGT. The DNA of the CDR3 is TGTGCCAGCAGTAGAGGGTTTCGTTTGGAGGGCACTGAAGCTTTCTTT. The encoded protein is CASSRGFRLEGTEAFF.

V gene TRBV30 combines with J gene TRBJ1-6, with 7 bases fitting TRBD1. The J segment lost 9 bases and the V segment lost 1 base, leaving 12 bases of the junction unmatched. This CDR3 has 16 residues. Germline V gene lookup returns CDR1 GTSNPN and CDR2 SVGIG (reference sequence). The CDR3, as DNA: TGTGCCTGGAGTGCCTTCCGCGGGACAGTTCCTTCACCCCTCCACTTT. Translating it yields CAWSAFRGTVPSPLHF.

V usage is TRBV19 and J usage is TRBJ1-1, with D unclear. The CDR3 is 14 amino acids. Germline values: CDR1 LNHDA, CDR2 SQIVND (reference sequence). V lost 4 bases to trimming and J lost 5 bases, with 14 bases between them. The CDR3 reads CASSNMPPGTEAFF. The CDR3 DNA reads as TGTGCCAGTAGTAACATGCCCCCCGGGACTGAAGCTTTCTTT. Based on the CDR3 plus reference TRBV19 and TRBJ1-1, the full variable domain is DGGITQSPKYLFRKEGQNVTLSCEQNLNHDAMYWYRQDPGQGLRLIYYSQIVNDFQKGDIAEGYSVSREKKESFPLTVTSAQKNPTAFYLCASSNMPPGTEAFFGQGTRLTVV.

The gene calls are TRBV3-1 (or the pseudogene TRBV3-2) and TRBJ1-2; tentative D call: TRBD1 (5 bases). The germline V gene has CDR1 LGHDT and CDR2 YNNKEL (reference sequence). The CDR3 runs 12 residues. V gave up 0 bases and J gave up 8 bases, with 7 bases separating them. CDR3 residues: CASSQDQGGYTF. CDR3 sequence (DNA): TGTGCCAGCAGCCAAGACCAGGGCGGCTACACCTTC.

The chain employs TRBV29-1 and TRBJ1-2; D not certain. The CDR3 consists of 13 residues. Trimming cost V 6 bases and J 2 bases, with 13 bases left between them. From germline, CDR1 is SQVTM and CDR2 ANQGSEA. The CDR3, as DNA: TGCAGCGTGCCCACCGGTTCAAACTATGGCTACACCTTC. This encodes CSVPTGSNYGYTF.

CDR3 sequence (DNA): TGCGCCAGCAGCCACCCCCTGGGACGTAATAATTCACCCCTCCACTTT. Protein: CASSHPLGRNNSPLHF. The chain employs TRBV4-1 and TRBJ1-6, with D perhaps matching TRBD1 (5 bases). The CDR3 has 16 residues. Germline-derived CDR1 and CDR2 are MGHRA and YSYEKL. The V end lost 3 bases, the J end lost 5 bases, and 14 bases lay between the germline ends.

J is TRBJ1-1 and V is TRBV7-2; D uncertain. The CDR3 length is 14 residues. Looked up from germline, CDR1 is SGHTA and CDR2 is FQGNSA. V was shortened by 1 base and J by 4 bases, with 10 bases between the two germline ends. CDR3: CASSLVYEATEAFF. The CDR3 DNA sequence: TGTGCCAGCAGCTTAGTGTACGAGGCCACTGAAGCTTTCTTT.

This clone was counted between two and nine times. The chain is built from TRBV6-1 and TRBJ2-3, with TRBD1 as a possible D gene (5 bases). V lost 3 bases, J lost 3 bases, and 16 bases lay in between. The CDR3 sequence is 16 residues long. Germline CDR1 and CDR2: MNHNS and SASEGT. CDR3 in amino acids: CASSDIPGYGTDTQYF. The CDR3 coding sequence is TGTGCCAGCAGTGATATTCCAGGGTATGGGACAGATACGCAGTATTTT.

The chain joins TRBV7-2 to TRBJ1-2; D possibly corresponds to TRBD1 (6 bases). Germline-derived CDR1 and CDR2 are SGHTA and FQGNSA. V gave up 1 base and J gave up 4 bases, with 16 bases separating them. The CDR3 is 16 amino acids. The CDR3 coding sequence is TGTGCCAGCAGCTTAGGATCCACACAGGGTAGCTATGGCTACACCTTC. Its translation: CASSLGSTQGSYGYTF.